A selection of T cell receptor beta chains follows, all from one sample in a study of chemoradiotherapy in HPV16-positive cancers. Here immunoSEQ multiplex PCR was the method, and the copy in TCRdb shows in-frame clones only, minus some. The table includes roughly 32,000 clones, around 89% detected once. The input for sequencing was blood, taken from a patient who underwent chemoradiotherapy. These receptors were obtained from a human donor with HPV-associated anogenital cancer. Both conserved end residues are part of each CDR3.

j_gene,v_gene,len,CDR3aa
TRBJ2-2,TRBV5-1,15,CASSLGLAGAGELFF
TRBJ2-2,TRBV4-1,14,CASSQDSGPGELFF
TRBJ1-2,TRBV2,13,CASSSGRATGYTF
TRBJ2-7,TRBV6-6,11,CASSAGYEQYF
TRBJ2-7,TRBV6-5,13,CASSYPTSHEQYF
TRBJ2-7,TRBV20-1,11,CSASDSYEQYF
TRBJ1-1,TRBV7-2,17,CASSFPGQGAIPLNAFF
TRBJ2-3,TRBV5-1,15,CASSLVGGEADTQYF
TRBJ2-5,TRBV9,14,CASSRGQLQETQYF
TRBJ1-1,TRBV5-1,16,CASTLRGGRGPTEAFF
TRBJ2-2,TRBV18,15,CASSLSGSHTGELFF
TRBJ1-3,TRBV6-5,13,CASSVSSGNTIYF
TRBJ2-7,TRBV7-2,14,CASSPGTGRDEQYF
TRBJ1-5,TRBV2,16,CASSPRMGYSNQPQHF
TRBJ2-3,TRBV7-2,14,CASSLSIATDTQYF
TRBJ2-5,TRBV15,15,CATSRGPQAKETQYF
TRBJ2-2,TRBV25-1,14,CAGSGGTNTGELFF
TRBJ1-2,TRBV5-1,13,CASSEQGNYGYTF
TRBJ2-7,TRBV2,13,CASTPGAAYEQYF
TRBJ2-1,TRBV4-1,12,CASSGNYNEQFF